Detailed here is one T cell receptor (beta chain). This specimen belongs to a study of blood T cell repertoires in COVID-19. Looking at the study overall: The origin of the acute and convalescent COVID-19 samples was the United States, Italy and Spain.

TCRdb's table, derived via immunoSEQ multiplex PCR, lists solely in-frame clones and lacks some. The sample yields more than 65,000 clones, approximately 79% seen once. The germline gives CDR1 LNHDA, CDR2 SQIVND (reference sequence). Trimming removed 1 base at V and 0 bases at J, with 13 bases between. This CDR3 comprises 18 residues. The sequencing sample was made of peripheral blood. V usage is TRBV19 and J usage is TRBJ2-6; D is possibly TRBD1 (6 bases). The sequence came from a human donor in a cohort sampled during active COVID-19. CDR3 sequence: CASSIGTGSLSGANVLTF. The DNA of the CDR3 is TGTGCCAGTAGTATAGGAACAGGGAGCCTCTCTGGGGCCAACGTCCTGACTTTC.